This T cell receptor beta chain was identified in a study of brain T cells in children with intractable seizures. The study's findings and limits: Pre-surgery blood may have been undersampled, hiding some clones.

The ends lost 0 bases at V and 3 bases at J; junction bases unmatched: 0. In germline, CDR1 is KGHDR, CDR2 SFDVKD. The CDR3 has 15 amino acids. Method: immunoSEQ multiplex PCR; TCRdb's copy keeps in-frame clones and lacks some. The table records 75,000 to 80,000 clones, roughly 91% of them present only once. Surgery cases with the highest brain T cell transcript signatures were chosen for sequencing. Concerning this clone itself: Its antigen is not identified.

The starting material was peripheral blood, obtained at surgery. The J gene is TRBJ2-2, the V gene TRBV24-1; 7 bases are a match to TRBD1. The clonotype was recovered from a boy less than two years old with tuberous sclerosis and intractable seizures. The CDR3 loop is CATSDLQGDTGELFF. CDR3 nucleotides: TGTGCCACCAGTGATTTGCAGGGGGACACCGGGGAGCTGTTTTTT.